This T cell receptor (beta chain) was identified in a study of T-cell memory formation after mild COVID-19 (dated by TCRdb to the early 2020s). About the investigation overall: Most TCR sequence clusters were specific to one of the two donors. T-cell clones expanding and contracting after mild COVID-19 in two donors were tracked by longitudinal TCRalpha and TCRbeta repertoire sequencing. The cohort comprised two young, previously healthy adult volunteers, one female and one male.

The study at large found these results: Only two mild cases were covered by the study, and larger cohorts that include severe cases with pre-infection samples were considered necessary. SARS-CoV-2 specificity of the second-wave clones peaking on day 37 was not confirmed. Balanced CD4/CD8 phenotypes were observed for clones contracting from day 15 to 85, whereas a bias towards CD4+ was observed for a second wave of clones expanding from day 15 to 37. Contracting CD4+ clones were located mainly in the CM and EM memory subsets, whereas CD8+ clones were found to be enriched in EMRA. The detection of some responding clones in pre-infection memory suggests that pre-existing cross-reactive memory T cells joined the SARS-CoV-2 response.

Ficoll-Paque density gradient centrifugation was the method used to isolate PBMCs. The V end loses 6 bases and the J end loses 0 bases, and a stretch of 9 bases separates them. The CDR3 sequence holds 12 residues, the cysteine and phenylalanine included. The only DNA kept is the CDR3, 36 bases in frame from the first base. The germline V gene (reference sequence) supplies CDR1 DFQATT and CDR2 SNEGSKA. This clonotype has only a few counts. What antigen it recognizes has not been identified. No much larger clone is present one base from it, and per-base qualities are unavailable. The listed sequencing device is Illumina NovaSeq 6000. cDNA libraries for TCRalpha and TCRbeta were prepared by 5'RACE using constant-segment primers, with sample barcodes and unique molecular identifiers added. Trizol reagent was used to extract RNA from every sample. Library amplification was performed in two PCR steps, and a second sample barcode and Illumina TruSeq adapters were introduced in the second step. Libraries were sequenced on an Illumina NovaSeq with 2 x 150 bp paired-end reads. The original pipeline was this. With migec v1.2.7, reads were demultiplexed and then collapsed into UMI-guided consensus sequences. Using mixcr v2.1.11, UMI consensuses were aligned to TRA and TRB V and J templates and then assembled into clonotypes. A clonotype was counted as expanded or contracted only when both edgeR and NoisET called the clonotype significant, with the noise models trained on biological replicates. For edgeR calls, the thresholds were a false discovery rate-adjusted p below 0.01 and a log2 fold-change of 1. As an exploratory analysis of dynamics, max-normalized trajectories of the 1000 most abundant clonotypes were examined with PCA combined with hierarchical clustering. Separately sequenced CD4+ and CD8+ repertoires were used to assign a CD4 or CD8 phenotype to each responding clone. Through fastp at Q25 and MiXCR, TCRdb rebuilt clones from the public reads, retaining in-frame beta chains. All rows with the same CDR3 protein become a single entry with the most common DNA and genes. Here the V and J calls rest on TCRdb's processing, not on the authors' analysis. Recorded for this sample are about 560,000 distinct CDR3 sequences; about a fifth of them occurred a single time. The top ten clones comprise 7.5% to 9.5% of the sample.

This receptor was taken from an adult woman who had mild COVID-19 (a few samples of this study predate the infection). The sample titles of this study are shuffled in the database, so cell type and time point are left out; the donor was told from shared clones. Sequencing input: PBMCs or a T cell subset sorted from them (not recorded which). The receptor chain draws on TRBV20-1 and TRBJ2-7, with the D gene not confidently named. The CDR3 corresponds to CSARVLSYEQYF. The sequence in DNA is TGCAGTGCACGGGTCCTCTCCTACGAGCAGTACTTC.